One sample yielded the 2 T cell receptor beta chains listed below, sequenced in a study of cytomegalovirus exposure and HLA in healthy donors. In the PCR, 60 Vbeta and 13 Jbeta primers were used. TCRdb's copy holds only in-frame clones and misses some; the assay was immunoSEQ multiplex PCR. This sample has under 150,000 clones, with around 79% found just once. The sample consisted of PBMCs. These receptors all come from a female donor in good health and CMV-seronegative.

To note about this clone: One junction end does not reproduce the germline sequence, and a read error may be involved. The rearrangement links TRBV7-7 to TRBJ2-2; D may be TRBD1 (5 bases). This CDR3 has 14 amino acids. CDR1 is SSHAT, CDR2 FNYEAQ, per germline (reference sequence). CDR3 sequence: CASSWGRETGELFF. CDR3 DNA sequence: TGTGCTAGCAGCTGGGGCAGGGAAACCGGGGAGCTGTTTTTT.

V is TRBV9 and J is TRBJ2-5; D remains unclear. Germline CDR1 SGDLS, CDR2 YYNGEE. Deletions cut 2 bases from V and 1 base from J, with 9 bases between. The CDR3 runs 14 residues. The CDR3 loop is CASSVSTGQETQYF. CDR3 DNA sequence: TGTGCCAGCAGCGTTAGTACCGGCCAAGAGACCCAGTACTTC.